This TCR beta chain was identified during a study of blood T cell repertoires in COVID-19. Study background: Collection of acute and convalescent COVID-19 samples took place in the United States, Italy and Spain.

Germline V CDR1 and CDR2: SGDLS, YYNGEE. The trim removed 1 base at V and 6 bases at J, leaving 11 bases unmatched. The CDR3 consists of 17 residues. Libraries were prepared by immunoSEQ multiplex PCR; TCRdb keeps only in-frame clonotypes and omits some of them. This table holds roughly 280,000 clones, around nine tenths found once. The clonotype originates from a man in his thirties or forties with active or convalescent COVID-19. The chain links TRBV9 to TRBJ2-1, with TRBD2 matching over 9 bases. Sequencing was performed on peripheral blood. The CDR3 protein is CASSVSPGQRGANEQFF. For the CDR3, the DNA is TGTGCCAGCAGCGTATCCCCCGGGCAGCGGGGGGCCAATGAGCAGTTCTTC.